This TCR beta chain derives from a study of T cells in Graves' hyperthyroidism and ophthalmopathy. The CDR3 totals 15 residues. CDR1 and CDR2 (germline): SGHAT, FQDESV (reference sequence). Between the trimmed V and J ends, which lost 4 bases and 0 bases, there was a span of 13 bases. This clonotype has ten or more counts. The TCR beta CDR3 regions underwent amplification using RNA transcripts as the source. Carried out on the TCR CDR3, a first-round RT-PCR used the HTBI primer set. From the multiplex PCR reads, TCRdb called clonotypes with MiXCR, one entry per CDR3 protein. The sample has hundreds of thousands of distinct CDR3 sequences, about 14% seen once; the top ten hold more than 5%. Cells are PBMCs isolated from around 10 ml of fresh blood.

Sequencing was carried out using blood. The chain uses TRBV11-1 and TRBJ2-7; tentative D call: TRBD2 (6 bases). The sequence was collected from a woman in her twenties or thirties with Graves' hyperthyroidism that later progressed to Graves' ophthalmopathy. The CDR3 spells CASSSRGEDSYEQYF. DNA for the CDR3: TGTGCCAGCAGCTCCCGAGGGGAGGACTCCTACGAGCAGTACTTC.